This TCR beta chain comes out of a study of blood T cell repertoires in COVID-19. Study-wide background: PBMCs, B-cell-depleted T cells, or T cells were the source of the cDNA or gDNA that made up the material.

In the authors' workflow: The assay estimated nucleated cells by amplifying reference gene primers. Some clones are missing from TCRdb's copy, which holds only in-frame ones; the method was immunoSEQ multiplex PCR. That table supplies the V and J calls and clone size; D and trimming were determined from the DNA. Here the sample spans approximately 390,000 clones, about 87% being singletons. The study drew participants aged about 18 to 95 years from about two dozen US areas. Donors in Cohort 3 who had recovered were those with two negative PCRs, healthcare professional clearance, or resolution of their symptoms. CDR3 length equals 16 residues. V shed 4 bases and J 0 bases; nucleotides not matched to a gene: 7. Germline lookup yields CDR1 SGHKS and CDR2 YYEKEE (reference sequence).

The sequenced sample was PBMCs or T cells enriched from blood (not recorded which). The chain has TRBV5-5 and TRBJ1-5; 7 positions match TRBD1. This receptor was taken from a woman aged 45-60 years who had recovered from COVID-19. Here the CDR3 DNA reads TGTGCCAGCAGCCCCCTTGGACAGGTTAGCAATCAGCCCCAGCATTTT. Encoded protein: CASSPLGQVSNQPQHF.